This T cell receptor (beta chain) was captured by sequencing in a study of blood T cell dynamics during melanoma immunotherapy. Study in general: Metastatic melanoma patients received first-line pembrolizumab or nivolumab plus ipilimumab.

As to time point: week 3, after first cycle of checkpoint inhibitor. At 12 weeks after first infusion, RECIST 1.1 defined response for most patients. No patient had earlier systemic cancer treatment, concurrent immunosuppressants, or another active cancer. Trimming removed 1 base from V and 3 bases from J; junction bases left unmatched: 13. Germline lookup yields CDR1 SGHTA and CDR2 FQGNSA. This CDR3 has 18 amino acids. Here immunoSEQ multiplex PCR was the method, and the copy in TCRdb shows in-frame clones only, minus some. This sample carries 10,000 to 15,000 clones, around 89% of them seen once, and the ten largest clones take 3.5% to 5%.

The specimen was blood, collected from a patient treated with checkpoint blockade. This sequence was found in a human donor with melanoma. The genes are TRBV7-2 and TRBJ2-7; 9 bases map to TRBD2. The CDR3 region is CASSLVASRRGGLYEQYF. In nucleotides, the CDR3 is TGTGCCAGCAGCTTAGTGGCGTCGAGGCGGGGGGGCCTCTACGAGCAGTACTTC.